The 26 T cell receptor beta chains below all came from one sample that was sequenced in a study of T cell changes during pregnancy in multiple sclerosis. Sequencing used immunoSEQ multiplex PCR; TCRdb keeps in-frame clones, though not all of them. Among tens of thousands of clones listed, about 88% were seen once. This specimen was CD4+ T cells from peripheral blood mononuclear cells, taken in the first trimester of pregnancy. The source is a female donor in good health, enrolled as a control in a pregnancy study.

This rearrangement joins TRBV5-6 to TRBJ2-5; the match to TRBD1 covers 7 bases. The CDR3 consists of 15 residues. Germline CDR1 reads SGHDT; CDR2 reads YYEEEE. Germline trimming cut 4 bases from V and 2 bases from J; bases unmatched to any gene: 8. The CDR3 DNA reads TGTGCCAGCAGCGCGATAGACAGGGTACAAGAGACCCAGTACTTC. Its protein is CASSAIDRVQETQYF.

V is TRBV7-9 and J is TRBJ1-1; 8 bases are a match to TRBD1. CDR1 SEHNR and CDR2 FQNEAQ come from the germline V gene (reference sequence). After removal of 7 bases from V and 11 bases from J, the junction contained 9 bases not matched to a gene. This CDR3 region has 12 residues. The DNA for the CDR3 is TGTGCCAGCATCCTAAGGACAGGGCAGGCTTTCTTT. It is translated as CASILRTGQAFF.

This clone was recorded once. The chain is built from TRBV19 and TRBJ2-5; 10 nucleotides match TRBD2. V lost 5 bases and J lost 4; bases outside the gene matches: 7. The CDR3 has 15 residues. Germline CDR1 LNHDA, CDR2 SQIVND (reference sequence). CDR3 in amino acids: CASSGLGLALETQYF. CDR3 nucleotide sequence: TGTGCCAGTAGTGGCCTGGGACTAGCGTTAGAGACCCAGTACTTC.

The CDR3: CASSTSTANTGELFF. DNA for the CDR3: TGCGCCAGCAGCACATCGACAGCGAACACCGGGGAGCTGTTTTTT. V is TRBV5-1 and J is TRBJ2-2, with D perhaps matching TRBD1 (5 bases). Trimming removed 4 bases at V and 0 bases at J, with 10 bases between. CDR3 length: 15 amino acids. Germline V CDR1 and CDR2: SGHRS, YFSETQ.

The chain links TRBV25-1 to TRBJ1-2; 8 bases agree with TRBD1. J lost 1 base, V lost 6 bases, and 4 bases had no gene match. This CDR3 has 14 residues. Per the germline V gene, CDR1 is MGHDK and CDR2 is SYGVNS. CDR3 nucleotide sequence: TGTGCCAGCAGCCCAGGGGGCAGTAACTATGGCTACACCTTC. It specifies CASSPGGSNYGYTF.

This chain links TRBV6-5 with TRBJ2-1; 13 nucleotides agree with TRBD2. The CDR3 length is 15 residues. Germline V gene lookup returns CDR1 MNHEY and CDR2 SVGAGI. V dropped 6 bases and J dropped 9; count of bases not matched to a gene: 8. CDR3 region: CASRWTSGGKSEQFF. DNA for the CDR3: TGTGCCAGCAGATGGACTAGCGGGGGAAAGAGTGAGCAGTTCTTC.

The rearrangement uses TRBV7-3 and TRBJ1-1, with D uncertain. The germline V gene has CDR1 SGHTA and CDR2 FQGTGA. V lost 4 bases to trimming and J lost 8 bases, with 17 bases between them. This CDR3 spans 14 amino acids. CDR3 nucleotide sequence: TGTGCCAGCAGCTCCCTCGCTGAAAGCGCCGAAGCTTTCTTT. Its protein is CASSSLAESAEAFF. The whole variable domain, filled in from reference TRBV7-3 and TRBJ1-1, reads GAGVSQTPSNKVTEKGKYVELRCDPISGHTALYWYRQSLGQGPEFLIYFQGTGAADDSGLPNDRFFAVRPEGSVSTLKIQRTERGDSAVYLCASSSLAESAEAFFGQGTRLTVV.

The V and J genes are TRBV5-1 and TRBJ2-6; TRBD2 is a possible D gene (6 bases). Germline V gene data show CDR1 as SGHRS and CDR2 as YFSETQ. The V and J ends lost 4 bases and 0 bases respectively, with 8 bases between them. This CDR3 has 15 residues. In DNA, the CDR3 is TGCGCCAGCAGCCCGGAGGGCTCTGGGGCCAACGTCCTGACTTTC. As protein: CASSPEGSGANVLTF.

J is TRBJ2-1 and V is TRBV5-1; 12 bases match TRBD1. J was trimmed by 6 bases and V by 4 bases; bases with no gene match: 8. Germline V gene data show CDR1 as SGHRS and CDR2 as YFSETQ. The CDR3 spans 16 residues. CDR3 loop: CASSGAGTGGFNEQFF. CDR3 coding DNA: TGCGCCAGCAGCGGGGCCGGGACAGGGGGCTTCAATGAGCAGTTCTTC. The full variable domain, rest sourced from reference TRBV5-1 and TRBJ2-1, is KAGVTQTPRYLIKTRGQQVTLSCSPISGHRSVSWYQQTPGQGLQFLFEYFSETQRNKGNFPGRFSGRQFSNSRSEMNVSTLELGDSALYLCASSGAGTGGFNEQFFGPGTRLTVL.

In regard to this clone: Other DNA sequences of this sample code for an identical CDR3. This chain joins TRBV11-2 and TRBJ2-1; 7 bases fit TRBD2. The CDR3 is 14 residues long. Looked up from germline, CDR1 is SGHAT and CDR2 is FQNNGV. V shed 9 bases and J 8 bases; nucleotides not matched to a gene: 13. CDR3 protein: CASSHLSSGYEQFF. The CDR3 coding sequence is TGTGCCAGTAGCCACCTTTCTAGCGGCTATGAGCAGTTCTTC.

The CDR3 region has the DNA TGTGCCAGCAGCCAAGATGTCGGACGAGGAGGGCGGCTCCACTTT. Translated, it gives CASSQDVGRGGRLHF. The chain recombines TRBV4-2 with TRBJ1-6, with D unclear. This CDR3 contains 15 residues. V was trimmed by 0 bases and J by 16 bases, leaving 19 bases between them. In germline, CDR1 is LGHNA, CDR2 YNFKEQ.

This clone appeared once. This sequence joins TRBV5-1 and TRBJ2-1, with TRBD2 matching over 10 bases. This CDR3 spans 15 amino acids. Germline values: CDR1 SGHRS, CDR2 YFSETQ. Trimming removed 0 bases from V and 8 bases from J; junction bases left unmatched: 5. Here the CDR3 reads CASSLASGGADEQFF. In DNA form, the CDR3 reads TGCGCCAGCAGCTTGGCCAGCGGGGGGGCCGATGAGCAGTTCTTC.

The CDR3 DNA reads TGTGCCACCAGCAGAGCCAGCGGGAGAGTCACCGGGGAGCTGTTTTTT. It yields the protein CATSRASGRVTGELFF. The chain links TRBV15 to TRBJ2-2; TRBD2 agrees at 8 bases. The CDR3 runs to 16 residues. After removal of 1 base from V and 4 bases from J, the junction contained 5 bases not matched to a gene. Germline CDR1 is LNHNV and CDR2 is YYDKDF (reference sequence).

The CDR3 DNA reads as TGTGCCAGTAGTACTCTTCTAACGACAGGAATCTCCTACGAGCAGTACTTC. Translation: CASSTLLTTGISYEQYF. The chain couples TRBV19 to TRBJ2-7, with TRBD1 as a possible D gene (6 bases). Trimming left V 4 bases short and J 0 bases short, with 19 bases between. Germline V CDR1 and CDR2: LNHDA, SQIVND (reference sequence). CDR3 length: 17 residues.

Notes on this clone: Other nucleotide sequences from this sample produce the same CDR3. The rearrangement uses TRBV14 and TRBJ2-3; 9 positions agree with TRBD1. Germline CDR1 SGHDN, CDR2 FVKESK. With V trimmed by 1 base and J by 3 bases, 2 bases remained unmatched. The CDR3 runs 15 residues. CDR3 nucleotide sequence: TGTGCCAGCAGCCAAGGAGGGACAGGGACAGATACGCAGTATTTT. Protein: CASSQGGTGTDTQYF.

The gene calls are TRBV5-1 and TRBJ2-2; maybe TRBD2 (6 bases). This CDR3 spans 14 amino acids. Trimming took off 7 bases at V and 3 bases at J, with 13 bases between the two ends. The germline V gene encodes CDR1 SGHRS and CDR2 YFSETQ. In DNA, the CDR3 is TGCGCCAGCTTCTCGGGAGTACACACCGGGGAGCTGTTTTTT. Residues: CASFSGVHTGELFF.

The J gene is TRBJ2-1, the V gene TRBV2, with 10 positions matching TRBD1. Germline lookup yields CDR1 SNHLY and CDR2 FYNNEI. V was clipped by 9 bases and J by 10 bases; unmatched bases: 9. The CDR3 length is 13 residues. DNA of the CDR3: TGTGCCAGTTGGGAGACAGGGGGCCTCGAGCAGTTCTTC. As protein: CASWETGGLEQFF.

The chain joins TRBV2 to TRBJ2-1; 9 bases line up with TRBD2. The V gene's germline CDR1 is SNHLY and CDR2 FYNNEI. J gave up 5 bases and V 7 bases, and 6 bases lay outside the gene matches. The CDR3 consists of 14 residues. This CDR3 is CASKREESHNEQFF. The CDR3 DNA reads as TGTGCCAGCAAGCGGGAGGAAAGCCACAATGAGCAGTTCTTC.

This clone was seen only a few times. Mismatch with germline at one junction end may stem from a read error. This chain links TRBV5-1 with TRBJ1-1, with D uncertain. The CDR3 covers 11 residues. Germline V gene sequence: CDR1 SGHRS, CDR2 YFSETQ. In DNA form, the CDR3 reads TGCGCCAGCAGCTCCAACACGGAAGCTTTCTTT. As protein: CASSSNTEAFF.

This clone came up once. This CDR3 reads CASRQGMGEQFF. CDR3 nucleotides: TGTGCCAGCAGGCAGGGAATGGGTGAGCAGTTCTTC. The gene calls are TRBV28 and TRBJ2-1; D is possibly TRBD1 (5 bases). Looked up from germline, CDR1 is MDHEN and CDR2 is SYDVKM. V lost 6 bases, J lost 9 bases, and 12 bases lay in between. The CDR3 length is 12 residues.

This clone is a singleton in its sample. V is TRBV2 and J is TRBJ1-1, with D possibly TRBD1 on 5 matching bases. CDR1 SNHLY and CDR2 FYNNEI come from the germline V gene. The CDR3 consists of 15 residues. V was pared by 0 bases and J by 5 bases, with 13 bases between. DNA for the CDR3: TGTGCCAGCAGTGAAGCCGGGGGGAAGGGGACTGAAGCTTTCTTT. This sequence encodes CASSEAGGKGTEAFF.

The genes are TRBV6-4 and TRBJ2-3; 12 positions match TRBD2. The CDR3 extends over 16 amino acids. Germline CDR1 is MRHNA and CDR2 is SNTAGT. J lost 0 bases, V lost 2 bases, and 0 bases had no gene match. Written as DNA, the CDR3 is TGTGCCAGCAGTGACGGGACTAGCGGGAGCACAGATACGCAGTATTTT. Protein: CASSDGTSGSTDTQYF.

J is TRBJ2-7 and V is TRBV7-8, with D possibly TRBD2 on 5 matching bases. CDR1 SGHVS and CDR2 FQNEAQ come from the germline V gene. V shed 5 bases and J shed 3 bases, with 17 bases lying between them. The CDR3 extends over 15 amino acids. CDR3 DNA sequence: TGTGCCAGCAGCCCGAGGGTGGGCACCAACTACGAGCAGTACTTC. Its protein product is CASSPRVGTNYEQYF.

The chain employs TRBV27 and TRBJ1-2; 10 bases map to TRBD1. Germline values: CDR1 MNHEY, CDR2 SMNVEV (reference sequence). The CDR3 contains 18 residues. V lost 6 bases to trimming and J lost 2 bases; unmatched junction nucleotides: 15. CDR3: CASSLILPGQGWNYGYTF. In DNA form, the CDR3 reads TGTGCCAGCAGCCTTATTCTTCCGGGACAGGGGTGGAACTATGGCTACACCTTC.

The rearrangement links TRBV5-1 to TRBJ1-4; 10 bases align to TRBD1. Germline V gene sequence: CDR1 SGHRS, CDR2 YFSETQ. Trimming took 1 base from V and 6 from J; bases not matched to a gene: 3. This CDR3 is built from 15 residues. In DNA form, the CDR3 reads TGCGCCAGCAGCTTGCAGGGACAGGGGCATGAAAAACTGTTTTTT. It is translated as CASSLQGQGHEKLFF.

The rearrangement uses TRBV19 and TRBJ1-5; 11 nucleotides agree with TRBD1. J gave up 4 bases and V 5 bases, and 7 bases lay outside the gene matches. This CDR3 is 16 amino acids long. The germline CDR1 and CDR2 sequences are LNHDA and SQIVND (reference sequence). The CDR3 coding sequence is TGTGCCAGTAGTGGTACCGGGACAGGGGGAAATCAGCCCCAGCATTTT. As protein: CASSGTGTGGNQPQHF.